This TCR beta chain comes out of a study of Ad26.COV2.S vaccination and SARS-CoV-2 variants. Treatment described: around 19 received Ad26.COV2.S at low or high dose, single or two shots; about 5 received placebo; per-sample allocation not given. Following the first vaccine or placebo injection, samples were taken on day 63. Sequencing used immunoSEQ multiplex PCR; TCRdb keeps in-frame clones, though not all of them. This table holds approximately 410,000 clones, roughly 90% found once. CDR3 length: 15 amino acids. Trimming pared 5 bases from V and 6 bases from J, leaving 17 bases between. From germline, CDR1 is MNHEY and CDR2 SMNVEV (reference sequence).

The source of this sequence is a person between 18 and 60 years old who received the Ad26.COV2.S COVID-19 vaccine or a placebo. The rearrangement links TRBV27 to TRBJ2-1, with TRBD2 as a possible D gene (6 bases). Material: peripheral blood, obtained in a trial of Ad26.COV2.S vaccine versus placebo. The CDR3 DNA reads TGTGCCAGCAGTCCCTATAGACTAGACGCCAATGAGCAGTTCTTC. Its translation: CASSPYRLDANEQFF.